Sequencing of this TCR beta chain was carried out in a study of blood T cells in healthy people across ages (dated by TCRdb to about 2015). Background on the whole study: Template switching captured roughly one uniquely barcoded TCR beta cDNA molecule per two T cells in model experiments. The study measured age-related changes in TCR beta repertoire diversity using deep sequencing normalized with unique cDNA molecular identifiers. The donors were divided into four age groups: young (average about 15 years), middle-aged (approximately 39), aged (about 56) and long-lived (roughly 82). To avoid experimental bias, donors of different ages were randomly spread across the sequencing lanes. The study analyzed two additional independent replicas of 1 million unique cDNA reads from the same blood draw for two donors, one aged 18 to 30 and one aged 80 or older.

Of note for this clonotype: The antigen it recognizes is unknown. The input lacks base qualities; no much larger clone sits a single base away.

The full study reports these points: As age increased, observed TCR beta diversity per million T cells dropped in a roughly linear way, and a significant reduction was already evident by age approximately 40. Because donor CMV infection status was unknown, age-related changes in expanded clonotypes were potentially confounded. Compared with the aged group, the long-lived group had more naive CD4+ T cells, fewer expanded clones and increased TCR diversity, a pattern suggesting age selection. Total diversity estimates from one million sequenced T cells were considered lower bounds and underestimates. The percentage of naive T cells measured by flow cytometry correlated strongly with observed TCR beta diversity. Bulk unsorted PBMC profiling prevented conclusive comparison of naive and antigen-experienced compartments.

Library creation used 5' RACE. The sequencing machine was an Illumina HiSeq 2500. The second PCR ran for roughly 7 to 12 cycles and used a J-beta primer mix along with a sample-barcoded 5' primer. Each TCR beta cDNA molecule received a unique molecular identifier from a template-switch 5' adaptor carrying 12 random nucleotides. At least 2.5 million CDR3-containing paired-end reads were obtained from each sample. First-strand cDNA was synthesized from all RNA with the Mint cDNA synthesis kit, primed by a TRBC-specific oligonucleotide. Following uracil-DNA glycosylase treatment, all cDNA underwent a first 18-cycle PCR with the universal primers M1SS and BC2_uni_R. As for how the authors treated the data: For normalization, 1 million high-quality reads were randomly selected from each sample, with every read carrying a distinct molecular identifier. Reads sharing molecular identifiers were discarded rather than binned into consensus sequences. CDR3 identification, clonotype clustering and error correction used MiTCR with a Q25 quality threshold and the strictest error-elimination algorithm. A nonparametric unseen species model with Euler transformation was used to estimate lower-bound total TCR beta diversity. The public reads were quality trimmed at Q25 with fastp and then assembled into clones with MiXCR by TCRdb, keeping productive beta chains. Every CDR3 protein is listed once, alongside the most common genes and DNA of its rows. These V and J calls are TCRdb output, not the study's own analysis. The sample has over 1,200,000 distinct CDR3 sequences on record, approximately 63% of them singletons. Clones ranked in the top ten supply about 6.3% of the sample.

V was cut back by 7 bases and J by 3 bases, leaving a gap of 16 bases between them. There are 14 amino acids in the CDR3, from cysteine to phenylalanine inclusive. Only the CDR3 DNA is retained, 42 bases long and in frame from the first base. The germline V gene supplies CDR1 MNHEY and CDR2 SVGAGI. The donors were roughly 39 Caucasian individuals from Russia, aged roughly 6 to 100 years, who were systemically healthy. Ten milliliters of peripheral blood were collected from each donor into EDTA-treated Vacutainer tubes. Ficoll-Paque density-gradient centrifugation was used to isolate PBMCs, with at least 6 million obtained per sample. Trizol reagent was used to extract total RNA from PBMCs, with at least 5.5 micrograms per sample. For every donor, an aliquot of PBMCs went through flow cytometry to measure the percentages of naive CD45RAhigh/CD27high T cells.

This TCR was recovered from a man in his late teens or twenties in good health. The chain couples TRBV6-5 to TRBJ2-7; the D gene lacks a confident call. Sequencing was carried out using blood. The CDR3 loop reads CASTDWAEGYEQYF. The sequenced DNA: TGTGCCAGCACCGATTGGGCAGAAGGCTACGAGCAGTACTTC.